The clone carrying this TCR beta chain was observed a few times. V shed 5 bases, J shed 6 bases, and the junction held 3 bases outside the gene matches. Germline CDR1 and CDR2: SNHLY and FYNNEI. The CDR3 spans 14 residues. In the original processing: Nucleated cell number was recorded as an estimate derived from reference gene primer amplification. The repertoire was sequenced with immunoSEQ multiplex PCR; TCRdb's copy has only in-frame clones and lacks some. V, J and clone size are taken as reported in that table, and D and trimming were inferred from the DNA itself. The sample lists 150,000 or so clones, approximately 82% seen once, with approximately 1.4% in the top ten. The data were obtained in a study of blood T cell repertoires in COVID-19. Overall study: Donors in the United States, Italy and Spain gave samples during acute or convalescent COVID-19. Nucleic acid was either cDNA or gDNA, and it came from T cells, B-cell-depleted T cells, or PBMCs.

The specimen was peripheral blood. The rearrangement joins TRBV2 to TRBJ1-6; the match to TRBD1 covers 8 bases. This clonotype was sampled from a human donor in a cohort sampled during active COVID-19. For the CDR3, the DNA is TGTGCCAGCAGTCCCGACAGGGGTAATTCACCCCTCCACTTT. Its protein product is CASSPDRGNSPLHF.